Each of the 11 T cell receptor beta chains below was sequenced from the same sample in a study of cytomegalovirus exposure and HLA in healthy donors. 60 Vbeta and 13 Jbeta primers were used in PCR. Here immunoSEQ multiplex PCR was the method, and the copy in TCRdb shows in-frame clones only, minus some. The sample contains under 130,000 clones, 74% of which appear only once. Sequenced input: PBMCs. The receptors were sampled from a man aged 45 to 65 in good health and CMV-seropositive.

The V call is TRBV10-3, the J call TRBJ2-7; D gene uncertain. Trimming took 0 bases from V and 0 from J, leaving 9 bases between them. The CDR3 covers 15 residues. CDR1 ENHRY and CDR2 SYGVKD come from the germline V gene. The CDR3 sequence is CAISESSPSSYEQYF. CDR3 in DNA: TGTGCCATCAGTGAGTCTAGTCCTAGCTCCTACGAGCAGTACTTC.

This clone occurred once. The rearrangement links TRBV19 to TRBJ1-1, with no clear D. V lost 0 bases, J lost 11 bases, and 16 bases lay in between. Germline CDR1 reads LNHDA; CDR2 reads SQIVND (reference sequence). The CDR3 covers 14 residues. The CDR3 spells CASSIDSSSSEAFF. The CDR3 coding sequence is TGTGCCAGTAGTATAGATAGTTCATCCTCGGAGGCTTTCTTT.

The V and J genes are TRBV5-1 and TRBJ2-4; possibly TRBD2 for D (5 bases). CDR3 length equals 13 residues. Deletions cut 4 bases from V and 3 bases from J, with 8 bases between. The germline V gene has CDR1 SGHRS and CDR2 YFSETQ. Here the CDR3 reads CASSPRDKNIQYF. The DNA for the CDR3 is TGCGCCAGCAGCCCGAGGGACAAAAACATTCAGTACTTC. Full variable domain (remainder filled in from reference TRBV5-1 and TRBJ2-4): KAGVTQTPRYLIKTRGQQVTLSCSPISGHRSVSWYQQTPGQGLQFLFEYFSETQRNKGNFPGRFSGRQFSNSRSEMNVSTLELGDSALYLCASSPRDKNIQYFGAGTRLSVL.

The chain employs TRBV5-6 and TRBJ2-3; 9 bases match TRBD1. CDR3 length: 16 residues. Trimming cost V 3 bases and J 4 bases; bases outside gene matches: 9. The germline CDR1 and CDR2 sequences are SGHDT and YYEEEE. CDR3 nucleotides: TGTGCCAGCAGCTCCTCACAGGGGGCGAGAGCAGATACGCAGTATTTT. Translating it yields CASSSSQGARADTQYF. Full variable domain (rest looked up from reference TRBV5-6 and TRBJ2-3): DAGVTQSPTHLIKTRGQQVTLRCSPKSGHDTVSWYQQALGQGPQFIFQYYEEEERQRGNFPDRFSGHQFPNYSSELNVNALLLGDSALYLCASSSSQGARADTQYFGPGTRLTVL.

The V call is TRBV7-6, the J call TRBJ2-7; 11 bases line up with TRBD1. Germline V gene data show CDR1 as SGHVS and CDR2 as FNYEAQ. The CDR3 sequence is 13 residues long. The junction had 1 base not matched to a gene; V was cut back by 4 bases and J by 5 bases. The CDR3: CASSWTGGHEQYF. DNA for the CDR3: TGTGCCAGCAGCTGGACAGGGGGCCACGAGCAGTACTTC.

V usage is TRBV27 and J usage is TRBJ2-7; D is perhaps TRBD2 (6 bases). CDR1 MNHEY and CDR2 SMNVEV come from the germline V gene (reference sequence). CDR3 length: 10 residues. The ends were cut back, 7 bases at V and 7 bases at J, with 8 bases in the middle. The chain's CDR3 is CASTGGEQYF. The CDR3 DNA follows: TGTGCCAGCACTGGGGGGGAGCAGTACTTC.

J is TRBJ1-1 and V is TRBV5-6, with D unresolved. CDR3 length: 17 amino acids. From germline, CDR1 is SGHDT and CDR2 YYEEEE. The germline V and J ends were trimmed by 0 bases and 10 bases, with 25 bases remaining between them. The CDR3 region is CASSLVSPSAGSETAFF. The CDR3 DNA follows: TGTGCCAGCAGCTTGGTCTCCCCTAGCGCGGGGAGCGAAACAGCTTTCTTT.

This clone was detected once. In nucleotides, the CDR3 is TGCAGTGCCTCACAAAACAATGAGCAGTTCTTC. It codes for CSASQNNEQFF. This chain joins TRBV20-1 and TRBJ2-1, with no clear D. CDR3 length: 11 amino acids. Germline-derived CDR1 and CDR2 are DFQATT and SNEGSKA (reference sequence). Trimming took off 6 bases at V and 5 bases at J, with 8 bases between the two ends.

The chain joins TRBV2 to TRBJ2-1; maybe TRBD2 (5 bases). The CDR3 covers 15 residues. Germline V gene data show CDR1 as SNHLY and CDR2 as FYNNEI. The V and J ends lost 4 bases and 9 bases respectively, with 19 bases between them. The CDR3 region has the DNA TGTGCCAGCAGTGGCGCGATAAGCGGCTACGGTGAGCAGTTCTTC. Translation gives CASSGAISGYGEQFF.

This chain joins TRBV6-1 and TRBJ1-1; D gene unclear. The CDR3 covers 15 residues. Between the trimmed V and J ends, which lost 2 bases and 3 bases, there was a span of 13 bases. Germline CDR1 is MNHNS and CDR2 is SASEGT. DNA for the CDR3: TGTGCCAGCAGTGAAAAAAACCCAGATTACACTGAAGCTTTCTTT. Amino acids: CASSEKNPDYTEAFF.

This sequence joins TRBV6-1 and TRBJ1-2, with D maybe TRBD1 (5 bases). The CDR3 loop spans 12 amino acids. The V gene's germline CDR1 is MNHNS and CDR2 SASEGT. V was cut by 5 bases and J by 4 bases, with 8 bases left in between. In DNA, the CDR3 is TGTGCCAGCAGTCCAGGGTCCTATGGCTACACCTTC. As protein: CASSPGSYGYTF.